Listed below are T cell receptor beta chains from one sample, sequenced in a study of OX40 agonist ivuxolimab in advanced cancers. Using immunoSEQ multiplex PCR, the repertoire was profiled, and TCRdb retains in-frame clones only, with some absent. The data show tens of thousands of clones, 80% to 90% seen once. The source material was CD4+ or CD8+ T cells sorted from blood, sampled in a trial of the OX40 agonist ivuxolimab. These receptors were obtained from an adult with an advanced solid tumor such as melanoma, head and neck, liver or kidney cancer. Each CDR3 is given with its conserved first and last residue. D genes are given only for firm matches. A clone size is listed for some rows: how often the clone was seen (once, few, many), or a class if it is expanded.

abundance: -
j_gene: TRBJ2-1
d_gene: TRBD1
v_gene: TRBV9
CDR3nt: TGTGCCAGCAGCTTAGGCCCAGGGGGCGCGGAGTTCTTC
CDR3aa: CASSLGPGGAEFF

abundance: -
j_gene: TRBJ1-1
d_gene: TRBD1
v_gene: TRBV9
CDR3nt: TGTGCCAGCAGCACCCGACAGGGGGCTGAAGCTTTCTTT
CDR3aa: CASSTRQGAEAFF

abundance: once
j_gene: TRBJ2-3
d_gene: TRBD2
v_gene: TRBV28
CDR3nt: TGTGCCAGCAGCCTCGCTCCTAGCGGTCTCACAGATACGCAGTATTTT
CDR3aa: CASSLAPSGLTDTQYF

abundance: -
j_gene: TRBJ1-6
d_gene: -
v_gene: TRBV4-1
CDR3nt: TGCGCCAGCACCCCGGGAGAGGGGTCCTATAATTCACCCCTCCACTTT
CDR3aa: CASTPGEGSYNSPLHF

abundance: -
j_gene: TRBJ2-1
d_gene: -
v_gene: TRBV13
CDR3nt: TGTGCCAGCAGCCGAGGAAGAGGGGATGAGCAGTTCTTC
CDR3aa: CASSRGRGDEQFF

abundance: medium-sized
j_gene: TRBJ2-2
d_gene: TRBD1
v_gene: TRBV6-1
CDR3nt: TGTGCCACCGAGGACAGGGGGGATACCGGGGAGCTGTTTTTT
CDR3aa: CATEDRGDTGELFF

abundance: once
j_gene: TRBJ1-2
d_gene: -
v_gene: TRBV29-1
CDR3nt: TGCAGCGTTGAACAAGGGCAGGGGCAGGGATATGGCTACACCTTC
CDR3aa: CSVEQGQGQGYGYTF

abundance: few
j_gene: TRBJ1-6
d_gene: -
v_gene: TRBV7-9
CDR3nt: TGTGCCAGCAGCTTGCCACAGGGTATTGGGGCCCTCCACTTT
CDR3aa: CASSLPQGIGALHF

abundance: -
j_gene: TRBJ1-2
d_gene: TRBD1
v_gene: TRBV7-9
CDR3nt: TGTGCCAGCAGTCTCGGGACAGGGCAAGGCTACACCTTC
CDR3aa: CASSLGTGQGYTF

abundance: -
j_gene: TRBJ1-1
d_gene: -
v_gene: TRBV21-1
CDR3nt: TGTGCCAGCCCGGACCCCTACTGGCAGGGAGGCACTGAAGCTTTCTTT
CDR3aa: CASPDPYWQGGTEAFF

abundance: -
j_gene: TRBJ1-1
d_gene: -
v_gene: TRBV10-3
CDR3nt: TGTGCCATCAGCGAGGACAGAATGAACACTGAAGCTTTCTTT
CDR3aa: CAISEDRMNTEAFF

abundance: -
j_gene: TRBJ1-1
d_gene: -
v_gene: TRBV19
CDR3nt: TGTGCCAGTAGTGCCACAGGGAACACTGAAGCTTTCTTT
CDR3aa: CASSATGNTEAFF

abundance: -
j_gene: TRBJ2-2
d_gene: -
v_gene: TRBV9
CDR3nt: TGTGCCAGCAGCATAACAGGGAACGGGGAGCTGTTTTTT
CDR3aa: CASSITGNGELFF

abundance: -
j_gene: TRBJ2-7
d_gene: -
v_gene: TRBV10-3
CDR3nt: TGTGCCATCAGTGCCCAGGACTTGCCGGGAGTGCAGTACTTC
CDR3aa: CAISAQDLPGVQYF

abundance: once
j_gene: TRBJ2-7
d_gene: TRBD2
v_gene: TRBV27
CDR3nt: TGTGCCAGCAGTCCCGGGACTAGTTTGACGGAGCAGTACTTC
CDR3aa: CASSPGTSLTEQYF

abundance: -
j_gene: TRBJ1-5
d_gene: -
v_gene: TRBV7-5
CDR3nt: TGTGCCAGAAGCTTAGATCGCGCGACGGGGAATCTCAATCAGCCCCAGCATTTT
CDR3aa: CARSLDRATGNLNQPQHF

abundance: -
j_gene: TRBJ1-1
d_gene: -
v_gene: TRBV27
CDR3nt: TGTGCCAGCAGTCCCGAATCCCCTTACGGTGAAGCTTTCTTT
CDR3aa: CASSPESPYGEAFF

abundance: -
j_gene: TRBJ2-2
d_gene: TRBD1
v_gene: TRBV6-5
CDR3nt: TGTGCCAGCAGTTACTCACAGGGGGCGTACACCGGGGAGCTGTTTTTT
CDR3aa: CASSYSQGAYTGELFF

abundance: -
j_gene: TRBJ1-1
d_gene: TRBD1
v_gene: TRBV9
CDR3nt: TGTGCCAGCAGCCACAATGAGGGGGCGGGGAACACTGAAGCTTTCTTT
CDR3aa: CASSHNEGAGNTEAFF

abundance: once
j_gene: TRBJ2-1
d_gene: -
v_gene: TRBV7-9
CDR3nt: TGTGCCAGCGGGGGGCCTAGCGTTGATGAGCAGTTCTTC
CDR3aa: CASGGPSVDEQFF

abundance: -
j_gene: TRBJ2-3
d_gene: -
v_gene: TRBV7-6
CDR3nt: TGTGCCAGCAGCTTATCTGCAGATACGCAGTATTTT
CDR3aa: CASSLSADTQYF

abundance: few
j_gene: TRBJ2-3
d_gene: TRBD1
v_gene: TRBV5-6
CDR3nt: TGTGCCAGCAGCTGGGGGACAGGCACAGATACGCAGTATTTT
CDR3aa: CASSWGTGTDTQYF

abundance: -
j_gene: TRBJ2-7
d_gene: TRBD1
v_gene: TRBV5-1
CDR3nt: TGCGCCAGCAGCTTGGCCGGGACAGCCTACGAGCAGTACTTC
CDR3aa: CASSLAGTAYEQYF

abundance: -
j_gene: TRBJ2-1
d_gene: TRBD2
v_gene: TRBV10-3
CDR3nt: TGTGCCATCAGTGAGTCGATGGGGGGGGAGTACAATGAGCAGTTCTTC
CDR3aa: CAISESMGGEYNEQFF

abundance: once
j_gene: TRBJ1-5
d_gene: -
v_gene: TRBV28
CDR3nt: TGTGCCAGCACCTTTGGAGGACGGAGGGGGGGAAGTCAGCCCCAGCATTTT
CDR3aa: CASTFGGRRGGSQPQHF

abundance: -
j_gene: TRBJ2-1
d_gene: TRBD2
v_gene: TRBV6-5
CDR3nt: TGTGCCAGCAGTTACGGCGGGAGGGCCTACAATGAGCAGTTCTTC
CDR3aa: CASSYGGRAYNEQFF

abundance: many
j_gene: TRBJ2-7
d_gene: -
v_gene: TRBV6-9
CDR3nt: TGTGCCAGCAGTTATGGGCCCTCCTACGAGCAGTACTTC
CDR3aa: CASSYGPSYEQYF

abundance: -
j_gene: TRBJ2-5
d_gene: TRBD2
v_gene: TRBV5-4
CDR3nt: TGTGCCAGCAGCTTGGGGCCTAGCGGGGGGACCAAAGAGACCCAGTACTTC
CDR3aa: CASSLGPSGGTKETQYF

abundance: many
j_gene: TRBJ2-7
d_gene: -
v_gene: TRBV5-1
CDR3nt: TGCGCCAGCAGCTTGGCCCCCCAGGGCTCCCAATACGAGCAGTACTTC
CDR3aa: CASSLAPQGSQYEQYF

abundance: -
j_gene: TRBJ2-1
d_gene: -
v_gene: TRBV4-1
CDR3nt: TGCGCCAGCAGCCAAGGTGATGAATCCTGGGGGGCCAATGAGCAGTTCTTC
CDR3aa: CASSQGDESWGANEQFF

abundance: -
j_gene: TRBJ2-1
d_gene: TRBD1
v_gene: TRBV25-1
CDR3nt: TGTGCCAGCAGTGAATTACGGAGGACAGGGGTGTTGGATGAGCAGTTCTTC
CDR3aa: CASSELRRTGVLDEQFF

abundance: -
j_gene: TRBJ1-1
d_gene: -
v_gene: TRBV28
CDR3nt: TGTGCCAGCACCCTGATGGGGACTGAAGCTTTCTTT
CDR3aa: CASTLMGTEAFF

abundance: -
j_gene: TRBJ1-6
d_gene: TRBD1
v_gene: TRBV4-1
CDR3nt: TGCGCCAGCAGCCAGGTCACAGGGGTAAATTCACCCCTCCACTTT
CDR3aa: CASSQVTGVNSPLHF

abundance: -
j_gene: TRBJ2-3
d_gene: -
v_gene: TRBV7-3
CDR3nt: TGTGCCAGCAGCTTTGTAGGCACAGATACGCAGTATTTT
CDR3aa: CASSFVGTDTQYF

abundance: -
j_gene: TRBJ2-3
d_gene: -
v_gene: TRBV5-1
CDR3nt: TGCGCCAGCAGCTTGTCCGGGGGGCCCCCCGATACGCAGTATTTT
CDR3aa: CASSLSGGPPDTQYF

abundance: -
j_gene: TRBJ2-2
d_gene: -
v_gene: TRBV9
CDR3nt: TGTGCCAGCAGCGTAGACGGCAGTCGGACCGGGGAGCTGTTTTTT
CDR3aa: CASSVDGSRTGELFF

abundance: -
j_gene: TRBJ1-1
d_gene: -
v_gene: TRBV6-5
CDR3nt: TGTGCCAGCAGTAGAAGTGGCACTGAAGCTTTCTTT
CDR3aa: CASSRSGTEAFF

abundance: -
j_gene: TRBJ2-4
d_gene: -
v_gene: TRBV2
CDR3nt: TGTGCCAGCAGAACCGGGATAGACAAAAACATTCAGTACTTC
CDR3aa: CASRTGIDKNIQYF

abundance: -
j_gene: TRBJ1-2
d_gene: -
v_gene: TRBV7-9
CDR3nt: TGTGCCAGCAGCTTAGGCACAGCCGACATCTATGGCTACACCTTC
CDR3aa: CASSLGTADIYGYTF

abundance: -
j_gene: TRBJ1-4
d_gene: TRBD1
v_gene: TRBV9
CDR3nt: TGTGCCAGCAGCGGTGGGTTAGGGAGGACAGGGGAAAAACTGTTTTTT
CDR3aa: CASSGGLGRTGEKLFF

abundance: -
j_gene: TRBJ2-7
d_gene: -
v_gene: TRBV6-5
CDR3nt: TGTGCCGTCGGGGATGGGTCCTACGAGCAGTACTTC
CDR3aa: CAVGDGSYEQYF

abundance: -
j_gene: TRBJ2-3
d_gene: -
v_gene: TRBV5-1
CDR3nt: TGCGCCAGCAGCCTGACAGCTGAAGATACTAGCACAGATACGCAGTATTTT
CDR3aa: CASSLTAEDTSTDTQYF

abundance: -
j_gene: TRBJ1-2
d_gene: -
v_gene: TRBV29-1
CDR3nt: TGCAGCGTTGAGGTCCCGTCCGCGACGGGCTACACCTTC
CDR3aa: CSVEVPSATGYTF

abundance: -
j_gene: TRBJ2-1
d_gene: -
v_gene: TRBV30
CDR3nt: TGTGCCTGGAGTGTAGGCAATGAGCAGTTCTTC
CDR3aa: CAWSVGNEQFF

abundance: large
j_gene: TRBJ1-5
d_gene: -
v_gene: TRBV2
CDR3nt: TGTGCCAGCAGTGAGCGGGGGCTAATGAAGAATCAGCCCCAGCATTTT
CDR3aa: CASSERGLMKNQPQHF

abundance: few
j_gene: TRBJ2-1
d_gene: -
v_gene: TRBV11-3
CDR3nt: TGTGCCATCCCGGGGGCGAGGGTTTCACAGTTCTTC
CDR3aa: CAIPGARVSQFF

abundance: -
j_gene: TRBJ2-5
d_gene: -
v_gene: TRBV7-3
CDR3nt: TGTGCCAGCAGCTTAATAGGCGGGCGGGAGACCCAGTACTTC
CDR3aa: CASSLIGGRETQYF

abundance: many
j_gene: TRBJ2-3
d_gene: -
v_gene: TRBV4-1
CDR3nt: TGCGCCAGCAGCCAAGAGCGGACTTCGGATACGCAGTATTTT
CDR3aa: CASSQERTSDTQYF

abundance: few
j_gene: TRBJ1-5
d_gene: -
v_gene: TRBV13
CDR3nt: TGTGCCAGCAGTGAGCGGGGGCTAATGAAGAATCAGCCCCAGCATTTT
CDR3aa: CASSERGLMKNQPQHF

abundance: -
j_gene: TRBJ1-1
d_gene: -
v_gene: TRBV19
CDR3nt: TGTGCCATCAAGGGACTGAACACTGAAGCTTTCTTT
CDR3aa: CAIKGLNTEAFF

abundance: -
j_gene: TRBJ2-3
d_gene: TRBD2
v_gene: TRBV5-1
CDR3nt: TGCGCCAGCACCGTAACTAGCGGGGTCACCTCTAGCACAGATACGCAGTATTTT
CDR3aa: CASTVTSGVTSSTDTQYF

abundance: -
j_gene: TRBJ2-6
d_gene: -
v_gene: TRBV9
CDR3nt: TGTGCCAGCAGCGGAGGCTCTGGGGCCAACGTCCTGACTTTC
CDR3aa: CASSGGSGANVLTF

abundance: -
j_gene: TRBJ2-2
d_gene: TRBD1
v_gene: TRBV6-4
CDR3nt: TGTGCCAGCAGTGACACAGGGGGCGGCGGGGAGCTGTTTTTT
CDR3aa: CASSDTGGGGELFF

abundance: -
j_gene: TRBJ1-2
d_gene: -
v_gene: TRBV27
CDR3nt: TGTGCCAGCAGTTTATCGACTGAAGGGGGTAACTATGGCTACACCTTC
CDR3aa: CASSLSTEGGNYGYTF

abundance: -
j_gene: TRBJ2-3
d_gene: -
v_gene: TRBV2
CDR3nt: TGTGCCAGCACCGGTGAGAACACAGATACGCAGTATTTT
CDR3aa: CASTGENTDTQYF

abundance: -
j_gene: TRBJ1-5
d_gene: -
v_gene: TRBV5-6
CDR3nt: TGTGCCAGCAGTGAGCGGGGGCTAATGAAGAATCAGCCCCAGCATTTT
CDR3aa: CASSERGLMKNQPQHF

abundance: -
j_gene: TRBJ1-3
d_gene: -
v_gene: TRBV7-9
CDR3nt: TGTGCCAGCAGCTTCGTCCGGTCGAGCTCTGGAAACACCATATATTTT
CDR3aa: CASSFVRSSSGNTIYF

abundance: -
j_gene: TRBJ1-3
d_gene: -
v_gene: TRBV13
CDR3nt: TGTGCCAGCAGCCTCCGGACAGCCGGAAACACCATATATTTT
CDR3aa: CASSLRTAGNTIYF

abundance: -
j_gene: TRBJ2-3
d_gene: TRBD1
v_gene: TRBV5-1
CDR3nt: TGCGCCAGCAGCCCGCGACAGGGGCCGACGAGCACAGATACGCAGTATTTT
CDR3aa: CASSPRQGPTSTDTQYF

abundance: few
j_gene: TRBJ1-2
d_gene: -
v_gene: TRBV6-1
CDR3nt: TGTGCCAGCAGGGACAGCTATGGCTACACCTTC
CDR3aa: CASRDSYGYTF